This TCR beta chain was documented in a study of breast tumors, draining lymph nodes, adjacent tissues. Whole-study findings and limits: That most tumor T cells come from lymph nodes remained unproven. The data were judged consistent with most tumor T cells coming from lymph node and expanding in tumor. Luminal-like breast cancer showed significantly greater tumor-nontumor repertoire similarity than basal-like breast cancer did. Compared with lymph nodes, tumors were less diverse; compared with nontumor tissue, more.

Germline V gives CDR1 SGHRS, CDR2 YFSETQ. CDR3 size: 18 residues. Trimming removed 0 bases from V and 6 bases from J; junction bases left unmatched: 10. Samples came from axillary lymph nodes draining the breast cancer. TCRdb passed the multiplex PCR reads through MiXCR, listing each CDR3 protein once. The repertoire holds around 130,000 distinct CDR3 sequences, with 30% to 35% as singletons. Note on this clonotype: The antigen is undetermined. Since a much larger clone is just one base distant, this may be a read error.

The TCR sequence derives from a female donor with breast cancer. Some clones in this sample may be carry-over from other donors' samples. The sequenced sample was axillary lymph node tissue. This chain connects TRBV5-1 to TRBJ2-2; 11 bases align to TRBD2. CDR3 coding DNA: TGCGCCAGCAGCTTGGTTCCTAGCGGGGGGCCCCGGGCCGGGGAGCTGTTTTTT. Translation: CASSLVPSGGPRAGELFF.